This entry describes one T cell receptor (beta chain). Its cognate antigen has yet to be identified. An approximately 2.5 ml peripheral blood sample was drawn into PAXgene tubes per donor and stored at -80°C. Without any T cell sorting, total RNA was extracted from whole blood using the PAXgene blood miRNA kit on an automated QIAcube. Peripheral blood from monozygotic twin pairs concordant or discordant for inflammatory bowel disease was subjected to deep TCRalpha and TCRbeta repertoire profiling with unique molecular barcoding. Smoking habits were recorded for all twin pairs, with individuals classified as current, former or never smokers. Libraries were prepared through 5' RACE. Preparation of each TCR library used approximately 3,500 ng of total RNA. cDNA was synthesized with SMARTScribe reverse transcriptase in eight separate reactions per sample. During cDNA synthesis, template switching introduced unique molecular identifiers that contained a 6-nucleotide sample barcode. Amplification of TCRalpha and TCRbeta cDNA involved two nested PCRs of around 15 and 9 cycles, and each PCR was followed by bead purification. Before amplification, the cDNA was treated with uracil DNA-glycosylase and purified using the QIAquick PCR purification kit. In the second PCR, Illumina TruSeq-compatible adapters and sample-specific barcodes were added. Library quality and concentration were assessed using TapeStation and Qubit, and 4.5 to 6.5 ng of each library was pooled. Pooled libraries were sequenced on an Illumina HiSeq2500 single-index Rapid Run with 2 x 100 bp reads and custom sequencing primers. In the authors' own workflow: MiGEC version 1.2.6 was used for UMI-based consensus assembly to correct PCR and sequencing errors. MiXCR version 2.1.1 was used for V(D)J alignment, clonotype assembly and CDR3 extraction. To normalise gene usage, clonotype sharing and MAIT/NKT TCR abundance, the analysis used the top 1000, 10 000 and 20 000 clonotypes per sample. Diversity was computed as the inverse Simpson index with the vegan R package after downsampling to 27 000 UMIs. Statistical testing used paired Mann-Whitney U tests on the discordant twin pairs and applied Benjamini-Hochberg correction for multiple testing. TCRdb reprocessed the reads into one record per CDR3 protein sequence, lacking DNA. The V and J calls were determined by TCRdb, not by the authors. This sample's table has entries for some 100,000 distinct CDR3 sequences. Around 12% of the sample goes to the ten largest clones.

This specimen comes from a study of monozygotic twins with inflammatory bowel disease (dated by TCRdb to the late 2010s). Regarding the study in general: In total, roughly 28 monozygotic twin pairs made up the full study: 19 Danish pairs, all IBD-discordant, plus nine German pairs, of which four were IBD-concordant and five were IBD-discordant. The search for disease-associated traits relied mainly on comparing IBD patients with their genetically identical healthy co-twins within discordant pairs. Each individual had, on average, about 151 000 unique TCRalpha sequences and 181 000 unique TCRbeta sequences available for analysis.

The CDR3 covers 15 residues, taking in both the cysteine and the phenylalanine. No DNA sequence was recorded. CDR1 and CDR2 are drawn from the germline V gene (reference sequence): DFQATT, SNEGSKA. What the work shows at the level of the full study, not this receptor alone: The analysis was unable to tell apart different T cell subtypes. Repertoire similarity did not differ between concordant and discordant twins, possibly due to limited statistical power. Because patients received different immunosuppressive treatments, the repertoires may have picked up extra background noise and variability between individuals. No single strong signal or clonotype linked to IBD turned up in the results, so the idea that one exists was not supported. IBD patients had lower TCRbeta repertoire diversity, measured by the inverse Simpson index, than their healthy co-twins. Fewer clonotypes were shared with other individuals by IBD patients than by healthy twins, most markedly in patients showing signs of disease activity.

The chain employs TRBV20-1 and TRBJ2-3; TCRdb names TRBD2, which stays unverified in the absence of DNA. The clonotype comes from a human donor with ulcerative colitis or Crohn's disease, or a healthy co-twin of an affected twin (not recorded which). What was sequenced was blood. The CDR3 region reads CSANKLAGDTDTQYF.